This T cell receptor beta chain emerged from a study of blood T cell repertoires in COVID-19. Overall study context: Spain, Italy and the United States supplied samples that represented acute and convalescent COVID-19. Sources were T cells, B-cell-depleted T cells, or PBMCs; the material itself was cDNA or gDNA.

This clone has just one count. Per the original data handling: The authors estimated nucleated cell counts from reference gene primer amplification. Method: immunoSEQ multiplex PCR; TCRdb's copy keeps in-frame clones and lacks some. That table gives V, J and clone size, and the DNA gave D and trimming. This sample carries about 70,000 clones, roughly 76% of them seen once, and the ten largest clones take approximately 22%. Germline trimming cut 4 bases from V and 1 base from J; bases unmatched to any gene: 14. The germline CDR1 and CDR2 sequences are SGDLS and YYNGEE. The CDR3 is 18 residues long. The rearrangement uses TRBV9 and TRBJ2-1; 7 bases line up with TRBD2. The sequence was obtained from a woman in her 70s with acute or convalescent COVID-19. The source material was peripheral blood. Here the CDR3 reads CASSQPPLRAGSYNEQFF. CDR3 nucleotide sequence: TGTGCCAGCAGCCAACCCCCCCTTCGAGCGGGATCCTACAATGAGCAGTTCTTC.